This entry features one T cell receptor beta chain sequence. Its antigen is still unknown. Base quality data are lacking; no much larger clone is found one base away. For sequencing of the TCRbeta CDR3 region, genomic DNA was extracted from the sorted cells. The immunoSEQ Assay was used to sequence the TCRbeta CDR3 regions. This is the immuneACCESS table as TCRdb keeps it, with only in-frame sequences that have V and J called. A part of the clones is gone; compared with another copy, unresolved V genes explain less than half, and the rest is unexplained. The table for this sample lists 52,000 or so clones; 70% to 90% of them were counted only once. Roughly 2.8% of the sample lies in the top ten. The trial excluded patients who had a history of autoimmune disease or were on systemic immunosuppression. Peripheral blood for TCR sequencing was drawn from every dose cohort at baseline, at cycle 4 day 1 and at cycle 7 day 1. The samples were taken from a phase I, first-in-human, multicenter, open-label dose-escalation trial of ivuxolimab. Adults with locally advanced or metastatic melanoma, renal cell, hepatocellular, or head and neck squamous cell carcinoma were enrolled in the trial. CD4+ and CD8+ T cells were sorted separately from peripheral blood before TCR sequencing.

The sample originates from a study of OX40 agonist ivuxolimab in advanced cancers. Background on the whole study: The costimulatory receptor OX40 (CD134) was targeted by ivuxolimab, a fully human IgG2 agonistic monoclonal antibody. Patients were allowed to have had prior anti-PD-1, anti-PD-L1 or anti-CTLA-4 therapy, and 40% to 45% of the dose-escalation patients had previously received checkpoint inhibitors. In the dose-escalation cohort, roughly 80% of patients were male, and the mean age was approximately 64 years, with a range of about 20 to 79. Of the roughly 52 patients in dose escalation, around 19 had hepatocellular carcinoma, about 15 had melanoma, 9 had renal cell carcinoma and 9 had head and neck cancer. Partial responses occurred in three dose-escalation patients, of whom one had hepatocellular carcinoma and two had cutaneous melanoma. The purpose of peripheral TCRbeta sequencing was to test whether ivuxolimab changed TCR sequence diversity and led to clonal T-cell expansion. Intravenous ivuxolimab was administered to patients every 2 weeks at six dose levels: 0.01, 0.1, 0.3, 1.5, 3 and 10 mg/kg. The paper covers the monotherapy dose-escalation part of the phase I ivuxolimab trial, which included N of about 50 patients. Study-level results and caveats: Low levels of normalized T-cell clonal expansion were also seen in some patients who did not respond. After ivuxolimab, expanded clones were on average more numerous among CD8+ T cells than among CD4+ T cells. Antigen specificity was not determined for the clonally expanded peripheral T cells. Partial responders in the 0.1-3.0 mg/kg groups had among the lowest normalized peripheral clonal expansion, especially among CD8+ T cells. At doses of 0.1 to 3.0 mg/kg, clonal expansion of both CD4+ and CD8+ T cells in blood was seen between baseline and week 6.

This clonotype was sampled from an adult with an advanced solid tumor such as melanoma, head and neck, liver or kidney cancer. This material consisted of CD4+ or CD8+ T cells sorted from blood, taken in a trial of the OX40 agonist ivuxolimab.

The DNA reads TGTGCCAGCAGCTTAGGGGACAGGGGAGATACGCAGTATTTT. Translation gives CASSLGDRGDTQYF. The rearrangement joined TRBV7-2 to TRBJ2-3, and 10 bases in between align with TRBD1. Based on the germline V gene, the CDR1 and CDR2 sequences are SGHTA and FQGNSA. Spanning cysteine to phenylalanine, the CDR3 consists of 14 amino acids. Here the CDR3 DNA is all that survives: 42 bases in frame from base 1. Compared with germline, V lacks 1 base and J lacks 5 bases; bases without a gene match: 0.